These 23 T cell receptor beta chains were sequenced from one sample in a study of graft-versus-host responses after intestinal transplantation listed by TCRdb under 2021. The method behind the library was the immunoSEQ multiplex PCR assay. TCRdb limited this immuneACCESS table to in-frame rearrangements with V and J called. A share of clones is missing; checked studies link under half to unresolved V genes, and the rest is unexplained. For this sample there are 10,000 or so clones; more than 85% appear just once. The top ten clonotypes cover 3.6% of the sample. The material sequenced was PBMCs, taken 40 to 45 days after intestinal transplantation. These receptors were collected from a human patient who received an intestinal transplant, so some T cells may come from the graft donor.

This sequence joins TRBV6-5 and TRBJ2-6; D not certain. This CDR3 spans 15 amino acids. CDR1 is MNHEY, CDR2 SVGAGI, per germline. The V gene lost 0 bases and the J gene lost 4 bases, with 7 bases spanning the gap. The DNA for the CDR3 is TGTGCCAGCAGTTACTCCACTTCCGGGGCCAACGTCCTGACTTTC. Translation gives CASSYSTSGANVLTF.

CDR3 nucleotide sequence: TGCGCCAGCAGCTTGGTGGCCGAAGAGACCCAGTACTTC. Encoded protein: CASSLVAEETQYF. This rearrangement joins TRBV5-1 to TRBJ2-5; D uncertain. Germline V gene lookup returns CDR1 SGHRS and CDR2 YFSETQ. The length of the CDR3 is 13 residues. Trimming shortened V by 0 bases and J by 3 bases, and 6 bases separated the two germline ends.

On this clone itself: The junction does not match germline at one end; this may be a read error. The CDR3 loop is CASSQRLAGFQEAQYF. DNA of the CDR3: TGCGCCAGCAGCCAGAGACTAGCGGGTTTCCAAGAGGCCCAGTACTTC. The rearrangement links TRBV4-1 to TRBJ2-5; 10 bases line up with TRBD2. The CDR3 has 16 amino acids. The germline gives CDR1 MGHRA, CDR2 YSYEKL.

The rearrangement links TRBV19 to TRBJ1-2; D uncertain. The CDR3 covers 13 residues. The V and J ends lost 6 bases and 7 bases respectively, with 15 bases between them. The germline gives CDR1 LNHDA, CDR2 SQIVND (reference sequence). The chain's CDR3 is CASRARPLGGYTF. In DNA, the CDR3 is TGTGCCAGTAGGGCCAGACCCTTGGGTGGCTACACCTTC.

The gene calls are TRBV9 and TRBJ2-5; TRBD2 is a possible D gene (5 bases). The J call is uncertain, as TRBJ2-7 better fits the DNA end. This CDR3 contains 14 residues. Germline-derived CDR1 and CDR2 are SGDLS and YYNGEE. The CDR3 region has the DNA TGTGCCAGCAGCGTAGGTCGGGGTTCCTACGAGCAGTACTTC. The encoded protein is CASSVGRGSYEQYF.

This chain joins TRBV2 and TRBJ1-2, with D possibly being TRBD1 (6 bases). CDR1 and CDR2 (germline): SNHLY, FYNNEI. This CDR3 spans 14 amino acids. Deletions cut 5 bases from V and 4 bases from J, with 14 bases between. The CDR3 sequence is CASSKQGGVYGYTF. As DNA, the CDR3 is TGTGCCAGCAGTAAACAGGGAGGTGTCTATGGCTACACCTTC.

This clone was counted a few times. The rearrangement links TRBV10-3 to TRBJ2-3; D might be TRBD2 (7 bases). V was clipped by 6 bases and J by 3 bases, with 16 bases between them. CDR3 length equals 15 residues. Germline V gives CDR1 ENHRY, CDR2 SYGVKD. The CDR3 reads CAISGGHLRTDTQYF. CDR3 coding DNA: TGTGCCATCAGCGGGGGGCACCTCAGGACAGATACGCAGTATTTT.

The chain's CDR3 is CASRPGPYLNTGELFF. The DNA for the CDR3 is TGCGCCAGCAGGCCCGGGCCCTACTTGAACACCGGGGAGCTGTTTTTT. The chain carries TRBV4-1 and TRBJ2-2, with D unclear. The CDR3 loop spans 16 amino acids. The germline V and J ends were trimmed by 6 bases and 1 base, with 15 bases remaining between them. The germline V gene encodes CDR1 MGHRA and CDR2 YSYEKL.

V is TRBV27 and J is TRBJ1-1, with D possibly TRBD1 on 5 matching bases. Deletions cut 3 bases from V and 4 bases from J, with 12 bases between. The germline V gene encodes CDR1 MNHEY and CDR2 SMNVEV (reference sequence). The CDR3 is made up of 14 amino acids. CDR3 sequence (DNA): TGTGCCAGCAGTTTCCGGGGTAGGGGCACTGAAGCTTTCTTT. Its protein is CASSFRGRGTEAFF.

The chain employs TRBV7-9 and TRBJ1-6, with a weak D call TRBD1 (6 bases). Germline-derived CDR1 and CDR2 are SEHNR and FQNEAQ (reference sequence). The CDR3 runs to 14 residues. V was clipped by 5 bases and J by 4 bases, with 9 bases between them. The CDR3 reads CASSTTGYNSPLHF. DNA for the CDR3: TGTGCCAGCAGCACGACAGGATATAATTCACCCCTCCACTTT.

A few counts support this clone. The chain recombines TRBV6-5 with TRBJ2-1, with 7 nucleotides matching TRBD2. The CDR3 totals 13 residues. J gave up 8 bases and V 4 bases, and 5 bases lay outside the gene matches. The germline gives CDR1 MNHEY, CDR2 SVGAGI. The CDR3 region has the DNA TGTGCCAGCAGTTCGGGGGGATCAGATGAGCAGTTCTTC. Its translation: CASSSGGSDEQFF.

This rearrangement joins TRBV5-4 to TRBJ2-1; D not certain. The CDR3 is made up of 11 amino acids. Trimming removed 2 bases from V and 5 bases from J, with 2 bases in between. Germline V CDR1 and CDR2: SGHNT, YYREEE (reference sequence). The CDR3 sequence is CASSLNNEQFF. Written as DNA, the CDR3 is TGTGCCAGCAGCTTAAACAATGAGCAGTTCTTC.

This clone has a single count. V and J are TRBV6-5 and TRBJ2-7; possible D gene TRBD1, 6 bases. V lost 0 bases to trimming and J lost 3 bases, with 12 bases between them. Per the germline V gene, CDR1 is MNHEY and CDR2 is SVGAGI. The CDR3 is 15 residues long. The CDR3 coding sequence is TGTGCCAGCAGTTACTCGACAGGAGATGGCTACGAGCAGTACTTC. Translated: CASSYSTGDGYEQYF.

The chain joins TRBV11-2 to TRBJ2-7; tentatively, D is TRBD2 (6 bases). Trimming shortened V by 0 bases and J by 5 bases, and 20 bases separated the two germline ends. The V gene's germline CDR1 is SGHAT and CDR2 FQNNGV. CDR3 length: 17 residues. The CDR3 DNA reads as TGTGCCAGCAGCTTAGAAGGGGAGGCCAGGAGGGGTAACGAGCAGTACTTC. Its translation: CASSLEGEARRGNEQYF.

The J gene is TRBJ1-1, the V gene TRBV13; D might be TRBD1 (6 bases). The CDR3 has 14 amino acids. Germline CDR1 and CDR2: PRHDT and FYEKMQ (reference sequence). V was clipped by 4 bases and J by 10 bases, with 19 bases between them. The chain's CDR3 is CASSSYRATRRAFF. CDR3 DNA: TGTGCCAGCAGCTCCTACAGGGCCACCAGGCGAGCTTTCTTT.

A word on this clone: A junction boundary mismatches the germline segment, possibly from a read error. V and J are TRBV7-7 and TRBJ2-1, with 7 bases lining up with TRBD1. The CDR3 loop spans 16 amino acids. The germline CDR1 and CDR2 sequences are SSHAT and FNYEAQ (reference sequence). DNA for the CDR3: TGTGCTAGCAGCCTAGGGGGCCTACCGGCCTACAATGAGCAGTTCTTC. It yields the protein CASSLGGLPAYNEQFF.

The chain combines TRBV4-1 with TRBJ1-4; D is undetermined. This CDR3 region has 14 residues. CDR1 and CDR2 from the germline V gene are MGHRA and YSYEKL. The germline V and J ends were trimmed by 1 base and 6 bases, with 9 bases remaining between them. In nucleotides, the CDR3 is TGCGCCAGCAGCCAAGGGGTAAGGGATGAAAAACTGTTTTTT. This sequence encodes CASSQGVRDEKLFF.

The rearrangement uses TRBV5-6 and TRBJ1-2; no clear D. V lost 0 bases and J lost 4, with 10 bases in between. This CDR3 is 14 amino acids long. Germline assignment: CDR1 SGHDT and CDR2 YYEEEE. CDR3 sequence: CASSLVPDLYGYTF. The DNA for the CDR3 is TGTGCCAGCAGCTTGGTTCCTGATCTCTATGGCTACACCTTC. Combining the CDR3 with reference TRBV5-6 and TRBJ1-2 gives the whole variable domain DAGVTQSPTHLIKTRGQQVTLRCSPKSGHDTVSWYQQALGQGPQFIFQYYEEEERQRGNFPDRFSGHQFPNYSSELNVNALLLGDSALYLCASSLVPDLYGYTFGSGTRLTVV.

This clone appeared a single time. The V gene is TRBV5-1, the J gene TRBJ1-1, with a weak D call TRBD1 (6 bases). The V end was cut by 2 bases, the J end by 2 bases, with 10 bases between. Germline values: CDR1 SGHRS, CDR2 YFSETQ. The CDR3 is 14 residues long. The CDR3 is CASSFGQINTEAFF. CDR3 coding DNA: TGCGCCAGCAGCTTCGGACAGATAAACACTGAAGCTTTCTTT.

This chain links TRBV9 with TRBJ2-5; the D is unclear. The CDR3 is 17 amino acids. Germline CDR1 is SGDLS and CDR2 is YYNGEE. V was clipped by 3 bases and J by 2 bases, with 20 bases between them. CDR3 nucleotide sequence: TGTGCCAGCAGCGGCCCGATGACTGGAAAAGAGCAAGAGACCCAGTACTTC. Its protein product is CASSGPMTGKEQETQYF.

The V call is TRBV7-8, the J call TRBJ2-3, with 10 bases identical to TRBD2. Germline-derived CDR1 and CDR2 are SGHVS and FQNEAQ. V trimming: 5 bases; J trimming: 5 bases; junction bases outside the gene matches: 7. This CDR3 comprises 15 residues. The CDR3 DNA reads as TGTGCCAGCAGCCCCAGCGGGGGGGTTAGAGATACGCAGTATTTT. Translating it yields CASSPSGGVRDTQYF.

The chain carries TRBV13 and TRBJ1-1, with a weak D call TRBD1 (6 bases). Trimming took off 3 bases at V and 1 base at J, with 9 bases between the two ends. The CDR3 contains 14 residues. Looked up from germline, CDR1 is PRHDT and CDR2 is FYEKMQ (reference sequence). Written as DNA, the CDR3 is TGTGCCAGCAGCTTGGGGGGACAGAACACTGAAGCTTTCTTT. The encoded protein is CASSLGGQNTEAFF.

This chain connects TRBV10-3 to TRBJ2-7; a possible D gene is TRBD1 (6 bases). CDR1 and CDR2 from the germline V gene are ENHRY and SYGVKD. This CDR3 is built from 13 residues. The germline V and J ends were trimmed by 8 bases and 0 bases, with 11 bases remaining between them. CDR3 nucleotides: TGTGCCATCCTCCGGGACAACTCCTACGAGCAGTACTTC. Translated, it gives CAILRDNSYEQYF.